This T cell receptor beta chain was profiled in a study of CD8 T cells in Susac syndrome. Study conclusions and caveats: The study recognized that the number of individuals in its TCR sequencing and HLA analysis was relatively small.

Sequencing of TCR beta was performed on blood CD8+ T cells and on blood CD4+ T cells. Healthy donors acted as controls, with matching for age and sex. The TEMRA cells underwent FACS enrichment, while the CD8+ and CD4+ T cells underwent negative isolation. A note on this clonotype: Its antigen remains unidentified. Sequence at one end of the junction differs from germline and may be a read error.

There are 15 residues in the CDR3. Germline loops: CDR1 LGHDT, CDR2 YNNKEL (reference sequence). With random hexamers, roughly 0.45 to 1 ug RNA was reverse transcribed. TCRdb recomputed calls from the immunoSEQ multiplex PCR reads with MiXCR, one row per CDR3 protein. Of about 160,000 distinct CDR3 sequences detected, 93% appear once; the ten largest clones hold 0.13%. The sample consisted of CD4+ T cells from PBMCs. V usage is TRBV3-1 and J usage is TRBJ1-6; perhaps TRBD1 as D (6 bases). The receptor was isolated from a human donor in good health. The CDR3 nucleotides are TGTGCCAGCAGCCTAGTGGACAGTAATAATTCGCCCCTCCACTTT. As protein: CASSLVDSNNSPLHF.